Listed here are 9 T cell receptor beta chains from one sample, sequenced in a study of regulatory T cells in long-lasting Graves disease. TCR beta libraries were built with iRepertoire HTBI primers and Arm-PCR of CDR3 regions. TCRdb fed the multiplex PCR reads into MiXCR, producing one record per CDR3 protein. The profile shows around 470,000 distinct CDR3 sequences, approximately 15% of them singletons. Time point specified: newly diagnosed GD, antithyroid drugs for less than 3 months. Extracted RNA from PBMCs served as the source of the TCR library. In addition, the sample was reused for a study of T cells in Graves' hyperthyroidism and ophthalmopathy.

The input for sequencing was peripheral blood mononuclear cells (PBMCs), taken at new diagnosis, from a patient treated with antithyroid drugs. Receptor source: a woman between 45 and 65 years old with Graves disease.

This clonotype came up many times. The rearrangement joins TRBV2 to TRBJ2-1; 7 bases agree with TRBD1. This CDR3 contains 15 residues. Per the germline V gene, CDR1 is SNHLY and CDR2 is FYNNEI. J gave up 9 bases and V 5 bases, and 13 bases lay outside the gene matches. The CDR3 here is CASSPRLDRTTEQFF. As DNA, the CDR3 is TGTGCCAGCAGTCCACGACTGGACAGGACAACTGAGCAGTTCTTC.

The rearrangement joins TRBV3-1 to TRBJ2-7, with 13 bases identical to TRBD2. The CDR3 length is 19 residues. Unmatched junction bases numbered 9, after V lost 0 bases and J lost 1 base. Germline values: CDR1 LGHDT, CDR2 YNNKEL (reference sequence). CDR3 residues: CASSQERTSGSILSYEQYF. Written as DNA, the CDR3 is TGTGCCAGCAGCCAAGAACGGACTAGCGGGAGTATTCTGTCCTACGAGCAGTACTTC.

As DNA, the CDR3 is TGTGCCACCAGTGATTTCGTTGGAGAGCTGTTTTTT. Amino acid sequence: CATSDFVGELFF. The V and J genes are TRBV24-1 and TRBJ2-2; D is ambiguous. The germline V gene has CDR1 KGHDR and CDR2 SFDVKD. V shed 1 base and J shed 11 bases, with 7 bases lying between them. The CDR3 contains 12 residues.

This clonotype came up many times. The chain recombines TRBV5-1 with TRBJ2-7; D possibly matches TRBD1 or TRBD2 (6 bases each). Trimming took 4 bases from V and 6 from J, leaving 23 bases between them. Germline V gene data show CDR1 as SGHRS and CDR2 as YFSETQ. This CDR3 is built from 16 residues. CDR3: CASSGSEGTGISEQYF. Here the CDR3 DNA reads TGCGCCAGCAGCGGTTCGGAGGGAACAGGGATAAGCGAGCAGTACTTC. Filled out from reference TRBV5-1 and TRBJ2-7, the complete variable domain reads KAGVTQTPRYLIKTRGQQVTLSCSPISGHRSVSWYQQTPGQGLQFLFEYFSETQRNKGNFPGRFSGRQFSNSRSEMNVSTLELGDSALYLCASSGSEGTGISEQYFGPGTRLTVT.

This clonotype was picked up a small number of times. This sequence joins TRBV9 and TRBJ2-2; TRBD2 aligns across 14 bases. CDR3 length: 17 residues. V shed 2 bases and J 1 base; nucleotides not matched to a gene: 1. Germline lookup yields CDR1 SGDLS and CDR2 YYNGEE. The CDR3 spells CASSVGLAGGNTGELFF. DNA of the CDR3: TGTGCCAGCAGCGTCGGACTAGCGGGAGGGAACACCGGGGAGCTGTTTTTT.

This clonotype was detected many times. V usage is TRBV10-1 and J usage is TRBJ2-7; 8 bases align to TRBD1. Germline V gene lookup returns CDR1 WNHNN and CDR2 SYGVQD (reference sequence). The CDR3 has 17 amino acids. With 6 bases clipped from V and 0 bases from J, the junction kept 13 bases outside the gene matches. The CDR3 is CASRSSLQTGDSYEQYF. The CDR3 bases are TGCGCCAGCAGATCCTCGTTACAGACAGGGGACTCCTACGAGCAGTACTTC.

This clonotype was observed many times. The genes are TRBV28 and TRBJ1-2, with 10 bases aligning to TRBD1. Germline V gene lookup returns CDR1 MDHEN and CDR2 SYDVKM. The CDR3 runs to 15 residues. V dropped 3 bases and J dropped 7; count of bases not matched to a gene: 8. The CDR3 spells CASSLVGQGRLGYTF. CDR3 DNA sequence: TGTGCCAGCAGTTTGGTGGGACAGGGGAGGCTTGGCTACACCTTC.

This clonotype was counted ten times or more. This chain uses TRBV27 with TRBJ1-1; tentatively, D is TRBD1 (5 bases). CDR1 is MNHEY and CDR2 is SMNVEV in the germline V gene (reference sequence). This CDR3 is built from 16 residues. Trimming cost V 4 bases and J 1 base, with 16 bases left between them. The CDR3 loop reads CASSSFSGKKNTEAFF. The DNA for the CDR3 is TGTGCCAGCAGTTCCTTCTCAGGGAAGAAGAACACTGAAGCTTTCTTT.

A note on this clonotype: A read error may account for a junction end that differs from germline. The chain employs TRBV14 and TRBJ2-3, with 15 bases aligning to TRBD2. The CDR3 extends over 20 amino acids. Germline V gives CDR1 SGHDN, CDR2 FVKESK. CDR3 in amino acids: CSSSLTLGTSGRIVTDTQYF. The DNA of the CDR3 is TGTTCCAGCAGCCTTACGCTCGGGACTAGCGGGAGGATAGTCACAGATACGCAGTATTTT.